These 7 T cell receptor beta chains were all obtained from the same sample, sequenced in a study of cytomegalovirus exposure and HLA in healthy donors (dated by TCRdb to the late 2010s). The receptor library was made with the immunoSEQ multiplex PCR assay. The multiplex PCR relied on a mix of 60 forward primers for TCR Vbeta segments and 13 reverse primers for TCR Jbeta segments. TCRdb carries this immuneACCESS record with in-frame sequences only. Its versions omit some clonotypes, under half of them owing to an unresolved V gene in the studies checked, with the rest unexplained. The sample table holds about 150,000 clones, of which around 74% were seen once. The ten largest clones represent over 1.3% of the sample. Sequencing used PBMCs. These receptors were collected from a man aged 18 to 30 in good health and CMV-seronegative.

This chain joins TRBV10-3 and TRBJ1-4, with D possibly TRBD1 on 6 matching bases. The germline V and J ends were trimmed by 8 bases and 5 bases, with 21 bases remaining between them. Germline V gene data show CDR1 as ENHRY and CDR2 as SYGVKD. This CDR3 comprises 16 residues. CDR3 in DNA: TGTGCCATCCAGCCCGGACATGGGGGCAGGAATGAAAAACTGTTTTTT. Encoded protein: CAIQPGHGGRNEKLFF.

The V call is TRBV7-2, the J call TRBJ1-2, with 9 bases that match TRBD1. Germline values: CDR1 SGHTA, CDR2 FQGNSA. Losses at the gene ends were 4 bases for V and 8 bases for J; bases not matched to a gene: 8. The CDR3 has 14 amino acids. The CDR3 spells CASSSTGGDRGYTF. The CDR3 DNA reads TGTGCCAGCAGCTCGACAGGGGGAGATAGAGGCTACACCTTC.

J is TRBJ2-1 and V is TRBV6-6, with 7 bases identical to TRBD2. The germline V gene has CDR1 MNHNY and CDR2 SVGAGI (reference sequence). With V trimmed by 10 bases and J by 1 base, 13 bases remained unmatched. The CDR3 contains 16 residues. In nucleotides, the CDR3 is TGTGCCACTTGCGGGGGAGGGCAGGGTTCCTACAATGAGCAGTTCTTC. This translates into CATCGGGQGSYNEQFF.

This chain connects TRBV28 to TRBJ2-7; D may be TRBD1 (5 bases). There are 14 residues in the CDR3. Germline V lookup: CDR1 MDHEN, CDR2 SYDVKM. With 7 bases removed from V and 3 bases from J, the gap between germline ends came to 16 bases. This chain's CDR3 is CASTGPRVRYEQYF. CDR3 sequence (DNA): TGTGCCAGCACCGGACCCAGGGTCCGCTACGAGCAGTACTTC.

V gene TRBV4-3 combines with J gene TRBJ2-7, with a weak D call TRBD2 (6 bases). This CDR3 region has 14 residues. Germline-derived CDR1 and CDR2 are LGHNA and YSLEER. Trimming stripped 1 base from V and 5 bases from J, with 12 bases between. The CDR3 nucleotides are TGCGCCAGCAGCCAAGGGAGGGCGCCCAACGAGCAGTACTTC. It is translated as CASSQGRAPNEQYF.

This clone was detected only a few times. The chain couples TRBV11-2 to TRBJ2-5, with D possibly being TRBD2 (5 bases). The germline CDR1 and CDR2 sequences are SGHAT and FQNNGV. This CDR3 has 16 amino acids. Trimming shortened V by 0 bases and J by 5 bases, and 16 bases separated the two germline ends. The CDR3 spells CASSLDRLAGGETQYF. In nucleotides, the CDR3 is TGTGCCAGCAGCTTAGACAGGCTAGCTGGCGGGGAGACCCAGTACTTC.

The rearrangement links TRBV4-3 to TRBJ1-2; D is unclear. V was trimmed by 1 base and J by 6 bases, leaving 12 bases between them. Looked up from germline, CDR1 is LGHNA and CDR2 is YSLEER. This CDR3 has 14 amino acids. The DNA for the CDR3 is TGCGCCAGCAGCCAAGTTTCAGGTGGCAATGGCTACACCTTC. This translates into CASSQVSGGNGYTF.